This TCR beta chain was found in a study of shared clonotypes between healthy human individuals (TCRdb year 2020). The study in broad terms: A couple of women and a few men aged 18 to 49 years were included in the cohort. Different laboratories and diverse techniques were used to prepare libraries and sequence TCR repertoires, to increase sequencing depth and limit assay-specific biases. For each donor, CD4 naive and CD4 memory were each run on three plates, CD8 naive on two plates, and CD8 memory on one plate. Between about 0.85 and 9.5 billion PBMCs per donor were obtained by leukapheresis. Blood TCR repertoires of five healthy adults were deeply sequenced to estimate repertoire size and the extent of clonotype sharing between individuals.

The donors were healthy, HIV-negative adults who had no recently reported acute infections or vaccinations. Only Caucasian adults living in Nashville, Tennessee, USA were represented among the donors. CD4+ T cells were enriched by magnetic negative selection; naive cells were then positively selected on CD45RA, and the negative fraction formed the memory subset. Blood was collected by leukapheresis, and PBMCs were isolated by Ficoll-Histopaque density gradient centrifugation and then cryopreserved in liquid nitrogen vapor phase. Purity and quantity of every magnetically sorted T cell population were checked by analytical flow cytometry. Each sorted fraction had its genomic DNA isolated and then quantified by UV absorbance on a Nanodrop 2000c. Including the terminal cysteine and phenylalanine, the CDR3 comprises 13 residues. The DNA shown is the 39-base CDR3, in frame from base 1. Trimming at the junction amounts to 5 bases on V and 5 bases on J, and the germline ends lie 10 bases apart. From the germline V gene, CDR1 is SGHRS and CDR2 is YFSETQ.

Of note for this clone: Its antigen has not been determined. Base qualities are not at hand, and no much larger clone is one base apart.

Findings and caveats that apply to the study as a whole: Naive subsets generally had larger estimated clonotype richness than memory subsets did. Only blood was sampled, and tissue TCR repertoires likely differ from those in blood. Even with the large sequencing depth, rarefaction of the sorted-subset datasets indicated that sequencing was incomplete. Compared with non-shared clonotypes, clonotypes shared by all four sorted-subset donors had higher generation probabilities. Roughly 5% of naive CD4, around 3.6% of naive CD8, approximately 2% of memory CD4, and 0.4% of memory CD8 clonotypes were shared across several donors. Pairwise subsampling indicated that sequencing depth was expected to affect the degree of clonotype sharing among donors. Because the study included a small number of donors, the genetic and exposure-history diversity represented was limited.

TCR CDR3 regions were amplified from genomic DNA by multiplex PCR using the deep immunoSEQ assay. Genomic DNA extracted from each cell subset was distributed evenly over all wells of several immunoSEQ 96-well plates, and each plate served as one replicate. For sorted subsets, about 200 ng genomic DNA, equal to 25,000 to 35,000 T cell genomes, was loaded into each replicate PCR. Purified libraries were measured with a Qubit 3.0 fluorometer, size-checked on a Bioanalyzer 2100, and measured again with the KAPA Library Quantification kit. A separate single-read 150-cycle Illumina NextSeq 550 flow cell was used to sequence each immunoSEQ 96-well plate. As for the authors' bioinformatics: The immunoSEQ output contained only junctional sequences without quality scores, so filtering could not match that applied to full-length reads. Sequences were annotated with PyIR, a Python wrapper for IgBLAST v1.9, and V/J genes and CDR3 were assigned using IMGT germline references. Reads with weak V/J assignments (E-value above 1e-6), missing CDR3, stop codons, out-of-frame junctions, or ambiguous translated residues were removed. A V3J clonotype was defined by an identical inferred V gene, J gene, and CDR3 amino acid sequence. The percentage overlap between two repertoires was calculated by dividing the number of shared unique clonotypes by the size of the smaller repertoire. Three approaches were used to assess repertoire richness: RTK rarefaction, the Chao1 estimator, and Recon v2.1 estimates of unobserved clonotypes. Generation probabilities for all TCRbeta clonotypes obtained by the gDNA method from several donors were computed using OLGA. TCRdb limited this immuneACCESS table to in-frame rearrangements with V and J called. A share of clones is missing; checked studies link under half to unresolved V genes, and the rest is unexplained. V and J calls and clone size are given by that table; D and trimming were obtained from the DNA. For this sample there are fewer than 1.6 million clones; 97% to 99% appear just once. The ten largest clones take up roughly 0.36% of the sample.

This sequence uses TRBV5-1 and TRBJ1-4; TRBD1 is possibly the D segment (6 matching bases). Sequences were obtained from naive CD4+ T cells sorted from blood. The cell subset or site label on this specimen signifies: CD45RA+ positively selected. This sequence was found in a young man in good health. The DNA sequence reads TGCGCCAGCAGGGGGACATCAAATGAAAAACTGTTTTTT. This gives the protein CASRGTSNEKLFF. Beyond the CDR3, the reference TRBV5-1 and TRBJ1-4 genes provide the residues; the full variable domain reads: KAGVTQTPRYLIKTRGQQVTLSCSPISGHRSVSWYQQTPGQGLQFLFEYFSETQRNKGNFPGRFSGRQFSNSRSEMNVSTLELGDSALYLCASRGTSNEKLFFGSGTQLSVL.